A selection of T cell receptor beta chains follows, all from one sample in a study of blood T cell repertoires in COVID-19. The method was immunoSEQ multiplex PCR; TCRdb's version includes in-frame clones alone and lacks a portion of them. This sample carries tens of thousands of clones, 88% of them seen once, and the ten largest clones take under 6%. The specimen sequenced was peripheral blood. Receptor source: a human donor in a cohort sampled during active COVID-19. CDR3s include the opening cysteine and the closing phenylalanine or tryptophan. A D gene is named only where the DNA matches it firmly. Expanded clones are given a class, and other clones once, few, many or no size at all.

V	size	D	J	DNA	CDR3
TRBV7-6	-	TRBD2	TRBJ2-7	TGTGCCAGCAGCTTAATGCGGCGGGAGTCCGAGCAGTACTTC	CASSLMRRESEQYF
TRBV5-1	once	-	TRBJ1-4	TGCGCCAGCAGCTTGGACAGTACAGTAACAGAGAAACTGTTTTTT	CASSLDSTVTEKLFF
TRBV10-3	-	TRBD1	TRBJ2-2	TGTGCCACATCCGGGACAGTGAACACCGGGGAGCTGTTTTTT	CATSGTVNTGELFF
TRBV2	-	TRBD2	TRBJ2-7	TGTGCCAGCAGTGGGCCCGGGAGGTACGACGAGCAGTACTTC	CASSGPGRYDEQYF
TRBV11-2	-	-	TRBJ2-1	TGTGCCAGCCAGCTTAGGAGCCGCAGGGTATCCTACAATGAGCAGTTCTTC	CASQLRSRRVSYNEQFF
TRBV24-1	-	TRBD2	TRBJ2-1	TGTGCCACCAGTGACCCCGGGACTAGCGGGACCGATGAGCAGTTCTTC	CATSDPGTSGTDEQFF
TRBV25-1	-	-	TRBJ2-1	TGTGCCAGCAGTGAAGATGGGGGGAATGAGCAGTTCTTC	CASSEDGGNEQFF
TRBV5-8	-	-	TRBJ1-5	TGTGCCAGCAGCACCGACACTTATCAGCCCCAGCATTTT	CASSTDTYQPQHF
TRBV18	-	-	TRBJ1-1	TGTGCCAGCTCACCACCTACGGGATTGAACACTGAAGCTTTCTTT	CASSPPTGLNTEAFF
TRBV10-1	-	TRBD2	TRBJ2-1	TGCGCCAGCAGCTCCGGGACTAGCGGTAGGAAGCAGTTCTTC	CASSSGTSGRKQFF
TRBV7-9	-	-	TRBJ2-6	TGTGCCAGCAGCGCACAGGGTGGGGGATCTGGGGCCAACGTCCTGACTTTC	CASSAQGGGSGANVLTF
TRBV2	-	TRBD1	TRBJ2-2	TGTGCCAGCAGTACCCCCGGGACAGGGGCCGGGGAGCTGTTTTTT	CASSTPGTGAGELFF
TRBV7-2	-	TRBD1	TRBJ1-6	TGTGCCAGCAGCTTAGCCGACACAGGGGGCTGGGGGTCACCCCTCCACTTT	CASSLADTGGWGSPLHF
TRBV19	-	TRBD1	TRBJ1-6	TGTGCCAGTAGTACTTTGACAGGGTTGGATTCACCCCTCCACTTT	CASSTLTGLDSPLHF
TRBV30	-	-	TRBJ2-3	TGTGCCTGGGGAACTGGCACAGATACGCAGTATTTT	CAWGTGTDTQYF
TRBV7-3	-	-	TRBJ2-1	TGTGCCAGCAGCTTTCGGACTGGGAGCTCCTACAATGAGCAGTTCTTC	CASSFRTGSSYNEQFF
TRBV7-2	-	-	TRBJ2-7	TGTGCCAGCAGCTTTCAGGGGGGACGATACGAGCAGTACTTC	CASSFQGGRYEQYF
TRBV6-5	-	TRBD1	TRBJ2-7	TGTGCCAGCAGCACCGGACAGGCGAGAGAGCAGTACTTC	CASSTGQAREQYF
TRBV12-3/TRBV12-4	-	-	TRBJ2-2	TGTGCCAGCAGCCAACATGGCGGGGAGCTGTTTTTT	CASSQHGGELFF
TRBV30	few	-	TRBJ2-7	TGTGCCTGGAGTGTACGGGGACATTCCTACGAGCAGTACTTC	CAWSVRGHSYEQYF
TRBV28	once	TRBD1	TRBJ1-1	TGTGCCAGCAGTCGATCGGGACAGGGTTCAATGGGAACTGAAGCTTTCTTT	CASSRSGQGSMGTEAFF
TRBV3-1/TRBV3-2	-	-	TRBJ2-7	TGTGCCAGCAGCCAAGCAGGAGAGCAGTACTTC	CASSQAGEQYF
TRBV21-1	-	-	TRBJ1-5	TGTGCCATTCTCATAGGGGGCGATAGCAATCAGCCCCAGCATTTT	CAILIGGDSNQPQHF
TRBV9	-	-	TRBJ2-3	TGTGCCAGCAGTCCCCTATCGGGGGGCGCAGATACGCAGTATTTT	CASSPLSGGADTQYF
TRBV5-1	-	-	TRBJ1-1	TGCGCCAGTCTTGGCGATGGGGGCACCTTAACTGAAGCTTTCTTT	CASLGDGGTLTEAFF
TRBV7-2	-	TRBD2	TRBJ2-2	TGTGCCAGCAGCTTAACGGGGGGGTGGAACACCGGGGAGCTGTTTTTT	CASSLTGGWNTGELFF
TRBV19	-	TRBD2	TRBJ2-5	TGTGCCAGTAGCCCCGGGGGGGGAGAGACCCAGTACTTC	CASSPGGGETQYF
TRBV28	-	-	TRBJ2-2	TGTGCCAGCAGTTTATGGGCGCAGGGCGGCACCGGGGAGCTGTTTTTT	CASSLWAQGGTGELFF
TRBV28	-	-	TRBJ1-4	TGTGCCAGCAGTCGAGGGGGGGATAATGAAAAACTGTTTTTT	CASSRGGDNEKLFF
TRBV5-4	-	-	TRBJ1-4	TGTGCCAGCAGCTCCGAGGTGGGAAAACTGTTTTTT	CASSSEVGKLFF
TRBV27	-	TRBD1	TRBJ1-2	TGTGCCAGCAGTTTATCGGGACAGGGCTTCTCTAACTATGGCTACACCTTC	CASSLSGQGFSNYGYTF
TRBV5-1	-	-	TRBJ2-1	TGCGCCAGCAGCTTGAGTCAACAGGGCAATGAGCAGTTCTTC	CASSLSQQGNEQFF
TRBV2	-	-	TRBJ1-2	TGTGCCAGCGTCCAGATATTAAACTATGGCTACACCTTC	CASVQILNYGYTF
TRBV7-7	-	TRBD2	TRBJ2-7	TGTGCCAGCAGCTTAGGGACTAGCGGGAGTTACGAGCAGTACTTC	CASSLGTSGSYEQYF
TRBV10-3	-	-	TRBJ2-7	TGTGCCATCAGTGCCGGTGGGGCGACGGCAAGCTACGAGCAGTACTTC	CAISAGGATASYEQYF
TRBV30	-	-	TRBJ2-1	TGTGCCTGGGGGTTCAAAGAGCAGTTCTTC	CAWGFKEQFF
TRBV6-6	-	TRBD1	TRBJ1-6	TGTGCCAGCAGTCCGCCGGGACAGGAAGGTTCACCCCTCCACTTT	CASSPPGQEGSPLHF